Listed here is a single T cell receptor beta chain. Its antigen is not identified. The record originates from a study of cytomegalovirus exposure and HLA in healthy donors. In the study overall: Among the 350 to 500 donors who were genotyped, over 70% fell in the genetic ancestry cluster that is associated with self-reported Caucasian donors. General study points: One variant, a missense change in DCLRE1C, was linked in a later analysis to TCR beta V- and J-gene trimming.

In the PCR, 60 Vbeta and 13 Jbeta primers were used. Assay used: immunoSEQ multiplex PCR; TCRdb lists only in-frame clones, some missing. The table counts more than 100,000 clones; less than 4.5% lies in the top ten. This CDR3 is 15 amino acids long. The V gene lost 2 bases and the J gene lost 6 bases, with 16 bases spanning the gap. Germline CDR1 and CDR2: SGHDT and YYEEEE. The clonotype comes from a man aged 18 to 29 in good health and CMV-seronegative. Material for sequencing was PBMCs. The chain is built from TRBV5-6 and TRBJ2-3, with D perhaps TRBD1 (6 bases). Here the CDR3 reads CASSFRGGGRDTQYF. The CDR3 DNA reads as TGTGCCAGCAGCTTCAGGGGCGGCGGTCGGGATACGCAGTATTTT. The whole variable domain, filled in from reference TRBV5-6 and TRBJ2-3, reads DAGVTQSPTHLIKTRGQQVTLRCSPKSGHDTVSWYQQALGQGPQFIFQYYEEEERQRGNFPDRFSGHQFPNYSSELNVNALLLGDSALYLCASSFRGGGRDTQYFGPGTRLTVL.